This T cell receptor (beta chain) was recovered during a study of long-term antiretroviral therapy in people with HIV. Regarding the study as a whole: Regardless of time point, clones expanded before ART dominated the repertoire.

Samples were assayed with immunoSEQ v3.0 at survey level. TCRdb keeps only in-frame clones here, not all; method: immunoSEQ multiplex PCR. Of about 21,000 clones in the sample, more than 75% were seen once. The CDR3 is 12 amino acids. Germline V CDR1 and CDR2: SGHVS, FQNEAQ. In this sample, this clone turned up once. No antigen is known for it. The junction does not match germline at one end; this may be a read error. The sequences come from unsorted PBMCs, collected 2.3 years after starting antiretroviral therapy. V gene TRBV7-8 combines with J gene TRBJ1-6; D gene uncertain. This TCR came from a man aged 55-75 years with HIV. This CDR3 reads CASSPYDSPLHF. In nucleotides, the CDR3 is TGTGCCAGCAGCCCCTATGATTCACCCCTCCACTTT. Looking up the rest from reference TRBV7-8 and TRBJ1-6 gives the full variable domain: GAGVSQSPRYKVAKRGQDVALRCDPISGHVSLFWYQQALGQGPEFLTYFQNEAQLDKSGLPSDRFFAERPEGSVSTLKIQRTQQEDSAVYLCASSPYDSPLHFGNGTRLTVT.